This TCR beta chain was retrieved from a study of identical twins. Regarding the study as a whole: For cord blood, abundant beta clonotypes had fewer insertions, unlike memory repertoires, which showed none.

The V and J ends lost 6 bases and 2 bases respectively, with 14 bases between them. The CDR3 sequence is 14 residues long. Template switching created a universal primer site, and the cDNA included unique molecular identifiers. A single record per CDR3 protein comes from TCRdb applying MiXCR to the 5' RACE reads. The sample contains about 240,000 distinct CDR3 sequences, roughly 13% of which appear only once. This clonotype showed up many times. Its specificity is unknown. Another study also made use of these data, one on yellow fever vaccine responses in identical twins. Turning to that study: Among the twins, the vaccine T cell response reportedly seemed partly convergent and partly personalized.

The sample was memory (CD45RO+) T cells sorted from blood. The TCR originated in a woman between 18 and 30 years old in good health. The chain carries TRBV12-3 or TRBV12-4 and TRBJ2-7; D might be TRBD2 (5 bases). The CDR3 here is CASSRDPITYEQYF. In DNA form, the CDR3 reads TGTGCCAGCAGCCGGGATCCAATCACCTACGAGCAGTACTTC.